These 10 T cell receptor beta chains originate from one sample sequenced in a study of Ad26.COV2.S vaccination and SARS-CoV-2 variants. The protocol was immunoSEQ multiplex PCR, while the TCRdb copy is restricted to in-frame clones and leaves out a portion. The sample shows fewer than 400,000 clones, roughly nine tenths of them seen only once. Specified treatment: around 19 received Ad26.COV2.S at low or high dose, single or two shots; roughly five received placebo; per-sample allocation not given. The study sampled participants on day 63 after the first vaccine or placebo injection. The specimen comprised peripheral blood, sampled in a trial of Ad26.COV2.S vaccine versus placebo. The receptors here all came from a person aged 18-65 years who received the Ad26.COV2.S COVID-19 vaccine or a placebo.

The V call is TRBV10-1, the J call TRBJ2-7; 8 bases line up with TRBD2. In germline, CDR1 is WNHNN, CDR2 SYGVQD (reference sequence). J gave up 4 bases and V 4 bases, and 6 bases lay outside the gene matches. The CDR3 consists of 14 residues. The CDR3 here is CASSGGGTLYEQYF. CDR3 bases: TGCGCCAGCAGTGGCGGGGGGACGCTTTACGAGCAGTACTTC.

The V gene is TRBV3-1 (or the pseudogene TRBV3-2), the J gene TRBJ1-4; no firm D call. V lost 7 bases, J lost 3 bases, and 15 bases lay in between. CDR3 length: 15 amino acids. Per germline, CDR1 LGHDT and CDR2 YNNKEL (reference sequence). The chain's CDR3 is CASNRERRSNEKLFF. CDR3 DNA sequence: TGTGCCAGCAACCGGGAGAGGAGGTCTAATGAAAAACTGTTTTTT.

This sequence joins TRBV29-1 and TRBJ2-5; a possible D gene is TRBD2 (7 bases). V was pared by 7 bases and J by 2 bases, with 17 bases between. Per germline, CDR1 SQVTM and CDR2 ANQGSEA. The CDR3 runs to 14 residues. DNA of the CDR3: TGCAGCGCAGGGGCGGGGGAGCCGCAAGAGACCCAGTACTTC. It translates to CSAGAGEPQETQYF.

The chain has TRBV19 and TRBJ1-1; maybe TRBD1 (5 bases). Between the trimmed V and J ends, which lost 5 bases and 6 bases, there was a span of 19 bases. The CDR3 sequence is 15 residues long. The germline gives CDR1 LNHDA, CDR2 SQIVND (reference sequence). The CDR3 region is CASSLGFAGEAEAFF. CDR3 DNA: TGTGCCAGTAGTTTAGGGTTCGCGGGGGAGGCTGAAGCTTTCTTT.

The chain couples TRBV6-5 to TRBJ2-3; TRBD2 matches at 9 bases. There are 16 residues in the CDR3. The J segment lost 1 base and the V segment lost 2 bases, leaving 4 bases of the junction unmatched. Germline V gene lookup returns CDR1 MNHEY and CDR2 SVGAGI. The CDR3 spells CASSYGSGGRTDTQYF. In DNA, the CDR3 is TGTGCCAGCAGTTACGGTAGCGGGGGACGCACAGATACGCAGTATTTT.

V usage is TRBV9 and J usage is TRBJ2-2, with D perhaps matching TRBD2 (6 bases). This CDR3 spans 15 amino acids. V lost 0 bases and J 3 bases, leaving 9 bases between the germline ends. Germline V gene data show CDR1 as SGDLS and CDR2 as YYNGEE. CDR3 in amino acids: CASSVASEDTGELFF. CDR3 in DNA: TGTGCCAGCAGCGTAGCTAGCGAAGACACCGGGGAGCTGTTTTTT.

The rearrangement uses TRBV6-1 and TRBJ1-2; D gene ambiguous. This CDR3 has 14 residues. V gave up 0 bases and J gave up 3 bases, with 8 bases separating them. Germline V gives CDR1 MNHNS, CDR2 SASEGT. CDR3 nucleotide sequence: TGTGCCAGCAGTGAAGCGACGGGGTACTATGGCTACACCTTC. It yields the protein CASSEATGYYGYTF.

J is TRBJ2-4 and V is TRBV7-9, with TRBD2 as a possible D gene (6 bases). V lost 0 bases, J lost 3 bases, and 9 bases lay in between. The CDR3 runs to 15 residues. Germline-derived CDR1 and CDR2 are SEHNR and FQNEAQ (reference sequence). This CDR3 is CASSLASGVKNIQYF. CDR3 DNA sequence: TGTGCCAGCAGCTTAGCGTCGGGGGTCAAAAACATTCAGTACTTC.

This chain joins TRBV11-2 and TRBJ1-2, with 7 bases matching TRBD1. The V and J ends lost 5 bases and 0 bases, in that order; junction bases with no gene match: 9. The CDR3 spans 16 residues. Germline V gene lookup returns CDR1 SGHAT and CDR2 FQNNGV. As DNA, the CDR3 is TGTGCCAGCAGCCCCGGAACAGGGGACCCTAACTATGGCTACACCTTC. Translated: CASSPGTGDPNYGYTF. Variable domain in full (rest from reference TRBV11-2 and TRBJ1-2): EAGVAQSPRYKIIEKRQSVAFWCNPISGHATLYWYQQILGQGPKLLIQFQNNGVVDDSQLPKDRFSAERLKGVDSTLKIQPAKLEDSAVYLCASSPGTGDPNYGYTFGSGTRLTVV.

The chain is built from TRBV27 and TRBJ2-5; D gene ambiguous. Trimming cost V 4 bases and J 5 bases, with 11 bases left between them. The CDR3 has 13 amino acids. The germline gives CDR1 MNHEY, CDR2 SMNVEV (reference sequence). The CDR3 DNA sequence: TGTGCCAGCAGTTCTCCCGGGCGGGAGACCCAGTACTTC. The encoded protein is CASSSPGRETQYF.